The source of this TCR beta chain is a study of human T cells and chemical hapten exposure. Time point: patch test 3, about 24 weeks after DPC sensitization. Treatment described: therapeutic diphenylcyclopropenone sensitization with weekly scalp DPC. Each CDR3 protein is one row after TCRdb ran MiXCR on the RACE reads. The table has about 160,000 distinct CDR3 sequences, about a quarter seen once. This clonotype has a handful of counts. The germline V gene has CDR1 MNHEY and CDR2 SVGEGT. Trimming removed 4 bases from V and 2 bases from J, with 17 bases in between. The CDR3 runs to 16 residues. The TCR sequence derives from a woman under 30 with alopecia areata. Some clones in this sample may be carry-over from other donors' samples. The chain carries TRBV6-2 or TRBV6-3 and TRBJ1-2, with a weak D call TRBD1 (5 bases). The material sequenced was whole blood, taken in connection with sensitization to the hapten diphenylcyclopropenone (DPC). The CDR3 nucleotides read TGTGCCAGCAGTTTAGCCGCTCCCGGGGCGAACTATGGCTACACCTTC. Protein sequence: CASSLAAPGANYGYTF.